A selection of T cell receptor beta chains follows, all from one sample in a study of CD8+CD57+ T cells in acquired aplastic anemia. One entry per CDR3 protein, called by TCRdb with MiXCR from the reads. In the table there are roughly 17,000 distinct CDR3 sequences, roughly two fifths of which are singletons. Specimen: CD8+CD57+ T cells sorted from PBMCs. These receptors were obtained from a human donor with aplastic anemia. The CDR3 runs from the conserved cysteine through the conserved F or W. Fields, in order: J gene, clone size, V gene, D gene, CDR3 DNA, CDR3 protein. D genes are given only for firm matches. Clone size is given for some rows only: seen once, a few or many times, or a class if the clone is expanded.

J gene: TRBJ1-2; clone size: -; V gene: TRBV5-1; D gene: -; CDR3 DNA: TGCGCCAGCAGCTTGGGGTCCTATGGCTACACCTTC; CDR3 protein: CASSLGSYGYTF
J gene: TRBJ1-4; clone size: -; V gene: TRBV24-1; D gene: TRBD1; CDR3 DNA: TGTGCCACCAGTGCCACAGGGGCTGCTAATGAAAAACTGTTTTTT; CDR3 protein: CATSATGAANEKLFF
J gene: TRBJ2-7; clone size: once; V gene: TRBV5-4; D gene: TRBD2; CDR3 DNA: TGTGCCAGCAGCCCCGGGACTACCTACCCCGAGCAGTACTTC; CDR3 protein: CASSPGTTYPEQYF
J gene: TRBJ2-3; clone size: -; V gene: TRBV7-9; D gene: -; CDR3 DNA: TGTGCCAGCAGACAATCTGGGATGACGCTGTATTTT; CDR3 protein: CASRQSGMTLYF
J gene: TRBJ1-1; clone size: -; V gene: TRBV29-1; D gene: -; CDR3 DNA: TGCAGCATTGACTGGGACACTGACACTGAAGCTTTCTTT; CDR3 protein: CSIDWDTDTEAFF
J gene: TRBJ2-7; clone size: -; V gene: TRBV5-1; D gene: TRBD2; CDR3 DNA: TGCGCCAGCAGAAGCGGGATTCCCCGCCACGAGCAGTACTTC; CDR3 protein: CASRSGIPRHEQYF
J gene: TRBJ2-1; clone size: -; V gene: TRBV5-4; D gene: TRBD2; CDR3 DNA: TGTGCCAGCAGCTTCGTGCGGGAGAGTTTTTACAATGAGCAGTTCTTC; CDR3 protein: CASSFVRESFYNEQFF
J gene: TRBJ2-2; clone size: -; V gene: TRBV6-1; D gene: TRBD1; CDR3 DNA: TGTGCCAGCAGCCAGGGGGCCGGGGAGCTGTTTTTT; CDR3 protein: CASSQGAGELFF
J gene: TRBJ2-2; clone size: -; V gene: TRBV20-1; D gene: -; CDR3 DNA: TGCAGTGCTAGAGCACGGGGGGCATCCGGGGAGCTGTTTTTT; CDR3 protein: CSARARGASGELFF
J gene: TRBJ2-4; clone size: few; V gene: TRBV20-1; D gene: TRBD2; CDR3 DNA: TGCAGTGCTCAGGAGGGGACTAGCAAAAACATTCAGTACTTC; CDR3 protein: CSAQEGTSKNIQYF
J gene: TRBJ1-1; clone size: -; V gene: TRBV25-1; D gene: -; CDR3 DNA: TGTGCCAGCAGGCCAGGGGCCAACACTGAAGCTTTCTTT; CDR3 protein: CASRPGANTEAFF
J gene: TRBJ2-7; clone size: -; V gene: TRBV15; D gene: TRBD1; CDR3 DNA: TGTGCCACCAGCAGCTCGACCGGGACAGCTTACGAGCAGTACTTC; CDR3 protein: CATSSSTGTAYEQYF
J gene: TRBJ2-7; clone size: many; V gene: TRBV15; D gene: TRBD2; CDR3 DNA: TGTGCCACCAGCAGAGATCTGGGAGGGAGCGAGCAGTACTTC; CDR3 protein: CATSRDLGGSEQYF
J gene: TRBJ2-5; clone size: few; V gene: TRBV2; D gene: TRBD1; CDR3 DNA: TGTGCCAGCCGACAGGGAAACGCGGAGACCCAGTACTTC; CDR3 protein: CASRQGNAETQYF
J gene: TRBJ2-7; clone size: -; V gene: TRBV4-1; D gene: -; CDR3 DNA: TGCGCCAGCAGCCAAAAAAAGGGACACACGTTCTCCTACGAGCAGTACTTC; CDR3 protein: CASSQKKGHTFSYEQYF
J gene: TRBJ2-7; clone size: few; V gene: TRBV10-2; D gene: TRBD2; CDR3 DNA: TGCGCCAGCAGTGACCCTAGCGGGAGTTACGAGCGGTACTTC; CDR3 protein: CASSDPSGSYERYF
J gene: TRBJ2-7; clone size: few; V gene: TRBV20-1; D gene: -; CDR3 DNA: TGCAGTGCTAACAGGGACCCTACGAGAGAGCAGTACTTC; CDR3 protein: CSANRDPTREQYF
J gene: TRBJ2-7; clone size: -; V gene: TRBV7-2; D gene: TRBD2; CDR3 DNA: TGTGCCAGCAGCTGGACTAGCGGACCCTACGAGCAGTACTTC; CDR3 protein: CASSWTSGPYEQYF
J gene: TRBJ2-5; clone size: -; V gene: TRBV19; D gene: TRBD2; CDR3 DNA: TGTGCCAGTAGTATCTTGGGAGGGAATCTGGAGACCCAGTACTTC; CDR3 protein: CASSILGGNLETQYF
J gene: TRBJ2-1; clone size: -; V gene: TRBV10-3; D gene: TRBD2; CDR3 DNA: TGTGTCGTGAGGACTAGCGCCGACTACAATGAGCAGTTCTTC; CDR3 protein: CVVRTSADYNEQFF
J gene: TRBJ2-1; clone size: -; V gene: TRBV5-1; D gene: -; CDR3 DNA: TGCGCCAGCAGCTGGACCTCACCTAATGAGCAGTTCTTC; CDR3 protein: CASSWTSPNEQFF
J gene: TRBJ2-7; clone size: hyperexpanded; V gene: TRBV24-1; D gene: -; CDR3 DNA: TGTGCCACCAGTGATCCGCTGACAGCTTCCTACGAGCAGTACTTC; CDR3 protein: CATSDPLTASYEQYF
J gene: TRBJ2-7; clone size: few; V gene: TRBV20-1; D gene: TRBD2; CDR3 DNA: TGCAGTGCTAGAGCTGAGGGACTAGCTTCTTGGGAGCAGTACTTC; CDR3 protein: CSARAEGLASWEQYF
J gene: TRBJ2-1; clone size: -; V gene: TRBV7-6; D gene: TRBD2; CDR3 DNA: TGTGCTAGCAGCTTAGAGTCTCGACTAGCGGTTGACAATGAGCAGTTCTTC; CDR3 protein: CASSLESRLAVDNEQFF
J gene: TRBJ1-2; clone size: many; V gene: TRBV20-1; D gene: TRBD1; CDR3 DNA: TGCAGTGCTCCGGGACAGGGTAGCTACACCTTC; CDR3 protein: CSAPGQGSYTF
J gene: TRBJ2-3; clone size: -; V gene: TRBV19; D gene: -; CDR3 DNA: TGTGCCAGTAGTATAGATCGGAGAGATACGCAGTATTTT; CDR3 protein: CASSIDRRDTQYF
J gene: TRBJ1-5; clone size: -; V gene: TRBV6-1; D gene: TRBD1; CDR3 DNA: TGTGCCAGCAGTGGGGACAGGGATATATCTCATAATCAGCCCCAGCATTTT; CDR3 protein: CASSGDRDISHNQPQHF
J gene: TRBJ2-1; clone size: many; V gene: TRBV29-1; D gene: TRBD1; CDR3 DNA: TGCAGCCTAAGGGCAGGGGGCAATGAGCAGTTCTTC; CDR3 protein: CSLRAGGNEQFF
J gene: TRBJ2-1; clone size: -; V gene: TRBV6-4; D gene: TRBD2; CDR3 DNA: TGTGCCAGCAGTGACTCCCATAGCGGGGGCCCCTACAATGAGCAGTTCTTC; CDR3 protein: CASSDSHSGGPYNEQFF
J gene: TRBJ2-1; clone size: many; V gene: TRBV7-9; D gene: -; CDR3 DNA: TGTGCCAGCAGCTTAGAAGTGGAGGACCGTGAGCAGTTCTTC; CDR3 protein: CASSLEVEDREQFF
J gene: TRBJ1-6; clone size: many; V gene: TRBV5-4; D gene: TRBD1; CDR3 DNA: TGTGCCAGCAGCTTGGACAGGGGTGATAATTCACCCCTCCACTTT; CDR3 protein: CASSLDRGDNSPLHF
J gene: TRBJ2-5; clone size: -; V gene: TRBV20-1; D gene: -; CDR3 DNA: TGCAGTGTTAGAGAGTTACTCAGGGCTCAAGAGACCCAGTACTTC; CDR3 protein: CSVRELLRAQETQYF
J gene: TRBJ1-6; clone size: many; V gene: TRBV4-1; D gene: TRBD1; CDR3 DNA: TGCGCCAGCAGCCAGGGACAGGGTTCCTATAATTCACCCCTCCACTTT; CDR3 protein: CASSQGQGSYNSPLHF
J gene: TRBJ2-5; clone size: -; V gene: TRBV3-1; D gene: TRBD1; CDR3 DNA: TGTGCCAGCAGCCAAGGGCATCCCGGGACAGGAGCAGAGACCCAGTACTTC; CDR3 protein: CASSQGHPGTGAETQYF
J gene: TRBJ2-2; clone size: medium-sized; V gene: TRBV12-3/TRBV12-4; D gene: -; CDR3 DNA: TGTGCCAGCAGTCTGAACCCTACCGGGGAGCTGTTTTTT; CDR3 protein: CASSLNPTGELFF
J gene: TRBJ1-5; clone size: -; V gene: TRBV20-1; D gene: -; CDR3 DNA: TGCAGTGCTAGACCGGGCCCCGGGGGCAATCAGCCCCAGCATTTT; CDR3 protein: CSARPGPGGNQPQHF
J gene: TRBJ2-7; clone size: -; V gene: TRBV5-1; D gene: TRBD2; CDR3 DNA: TGCGCCAGCAGAGGAGGTCTAGCGGGACACTACGAGCAGTACTTC; CDR3 protein: CASRGGLAGHYEQYF
J gene: TRBJ2-1; clone size: -; V gene: TRBV10-3; D gene: TRBD2; CDR3 DNA: TGTGCCATCAGCCTTAGTGTACTGGCGGGAGCGGGGTACAATGAGCAGTTCTTC; CDR3 protein: CAISLSVLAGAGYNEQFF
J gene: TRBJ2-7; clone size: few; V gene: TRBV4-2; D gene: TRBD2; CDR3 DNA: TGTGCCAGCAGCCAAGATCTTCGGAGCGGGAGCTACGAGCAGTACTTC; CDR3 protein: CASSQDLRSGSYEQYF